This T cell receptor beta chain is from a study of blood T cell repertoires in COVID-19. The germline V gene has CDR1 SGDLS and CDR2 YYNGEE. The ends were cut back, 0 bases at V and 0 bases at J, with 13 bases in the middle. CDR3 size: 17 residues. The data were produced by immunoSEQ multiplex PCR, yet TCRdb's version contains in-frame clones alone and is incomplete. Here the sample spans about 200,000 clones, 90% being singletons. Sequencing was performed on PBMCs or T cells enriched from blood (not recorded which). V gene TRBV9 combines with J gene TRBJ2-1; D may be TRBD2 (5 bases). The sequence derives from a man aged 30 to 39 who had recovered from COVID-19. CDR3 DNA sequence: TGTGCCAGCAGCGTAGGGTTTGCGGGTAGCTCCTACAATGAGCAGTTCTTC. Its protein is CASSVGFAGSSYNEQFF.